These T cell receptor beta chains were read from a single sample in a study of blood T cell repertoires in COVID-19. Method: immunoSEQ multiplex PCR; TCRdb's copy keeps in-frame clones and lacks some. The sample records roughly 430,000 clones, around 90% being singletons. The material sequenced was PBMCs or T cells enriched from blood (not recorded which). These TCRs come from a woman aged 40 to 50 with acute COVID-19. The CDR3 runs from the conserved cysteine through the conserved F or W. A D gene is named only where the DNA matches it firmly. Clone size is given for some rows only: seen once, a few or many times, or a class if the clone is expanded.

>TRBD1|TRBV6-5|TRBJ2-7|.
TGTGCCAGCAAAGGTCAGGGGGACAACGAGCAGTACTTC
CASKGQGDNEQYF
>TRBD1|TRBV7-6|TRBJ2-2|many
TGTGCCAGCAGCTCCGAACAGGGGTTGGTCACCGGGGAGCTGTTTTTT
CASSSEQGLVTGELFF
>.|TRBV18|TRBJ1-5|.
TGTGCCAGCTCACCAAATTCACAGCAAACCAATCAGCCCCAGCATTTT
CASSPNSQQTNQPQHF
>TRBD1|TRBV6-1|TRBJ1-4|many
TGTGCCAGCAGTGAATTGAGTGTCAGGGGGCTTGAAAAACTGTTTTTT
CASSELSVRGLEKLFF
>TRBD1|TRBV5-1|TRBJ1-2|few
TGCGCCAGCAGCTTGGCGGGACAGGGTGACGGCTACACCTTC
CASSLAGQGDGYTF
>TRBD1|TRBV11-2|TRBJ2-7|.
TGTGCCAGCAGCTTAGCGATCGGACAGGGCTACGAGCAGTACTTC
CASSLAIGQGYEQYF
>.|TRBV3-1/TRBV3-2|TRBJ1-5|.
TGTGCCAGCAGCCACCGGACGGGGGAGGGGCCCCAGCATTTT
CASSHRTGEGPQHF
>.|TRBV19|TRBJ1-5|.
TGTGCCAGTAGTATAGTTTCAGGGGTGGGTCAGCCCCAGCATTTT
CASSIVSGVGQPQHF
>TRBD1|TRBV6-5|TRBJ1-2|once
TGTGCCAGCAGTTGGGACAGGGACTATGGCTACACCTTC
CASSWDRDYGYTF
>.|TRBV2|TRBJ2-1|many
TGTGCCAGCAAGGGTGGGGCGACTAATGAGCAGTTCTTC
CASKGGATNEQFF
>.|TRBV7-8|TRBJ1-1|.
TGTGCCAGCAGCCTGGGGGGAGGAACTGAAGCTTTCTTT
CASSLGGGTEAFF
>TRBD2|TRBV6-5|TRBJ2-3|.
TGTGCCAGCAGTTACGCTAGCGGGGGGGATTCAGATACGCAGTATTTT
CASSYASGGDSDTQYF
>TRBD1|TRBV4-2|TRBJ1-5|.
TGTGCCAGCAGCCTCTCACAGGGGCAGCCCCAGCATTTT
CASSLSQGQPQHF
>.|TRBV30|TRBJ2-7|.
TGTGCCTGGAGTGTACGCGGCTACGAGCAGTACTTC
CAWSVRGYEQYF
>.|TRBV6-5|TRBJ1-5|.
TGTGCCAGCAGTTACGGACAGTACAATCAGCCCCAGCATTTT
CASSYGQYNQPQHF
>TRBD1|TRBV24-1|TRBJ2-5|.
TGTGCCACCAGTGATTTCGGCACAGGGGGCGAGACCCAGTACTTC
CATSDFGTGGETQYF
>.|TRBV27|TRBJ1-4|few
TGTGCCAGCAGTTTGATATCTAGGGGAAAACTGTTTTTT
CASSLISRGKLFF